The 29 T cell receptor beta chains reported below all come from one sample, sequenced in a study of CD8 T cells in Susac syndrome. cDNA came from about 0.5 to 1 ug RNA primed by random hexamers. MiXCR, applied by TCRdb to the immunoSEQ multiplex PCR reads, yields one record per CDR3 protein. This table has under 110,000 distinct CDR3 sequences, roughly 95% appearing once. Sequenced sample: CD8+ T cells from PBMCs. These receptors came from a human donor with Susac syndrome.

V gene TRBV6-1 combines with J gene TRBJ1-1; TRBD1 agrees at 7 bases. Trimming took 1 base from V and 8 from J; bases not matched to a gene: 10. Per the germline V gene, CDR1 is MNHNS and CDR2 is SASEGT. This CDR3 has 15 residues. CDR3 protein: CASSEEEGGLWEAFF. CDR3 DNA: TGTGCCAGCAGTGAAGAGGAAGGGGGCCTCTGGGAAGCTTTCTTT.

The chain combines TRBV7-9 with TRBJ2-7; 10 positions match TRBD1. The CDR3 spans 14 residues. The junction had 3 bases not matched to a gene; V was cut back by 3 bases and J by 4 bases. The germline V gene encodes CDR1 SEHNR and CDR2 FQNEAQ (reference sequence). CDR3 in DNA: TGTGCCAGCAGCTTTAGACAGGGGGCATACGAGCAGTACTTC. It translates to CASSFRQGAYEQYF.

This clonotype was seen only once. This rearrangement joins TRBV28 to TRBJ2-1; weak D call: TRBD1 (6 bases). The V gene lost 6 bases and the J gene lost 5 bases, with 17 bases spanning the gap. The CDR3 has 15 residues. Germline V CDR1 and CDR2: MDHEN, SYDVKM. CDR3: CASSKYRTDHNEQFF. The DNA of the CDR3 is TGTGCCAGCAGCAAATATCGGACAGACCACAATGAGCAGTTCTTC.

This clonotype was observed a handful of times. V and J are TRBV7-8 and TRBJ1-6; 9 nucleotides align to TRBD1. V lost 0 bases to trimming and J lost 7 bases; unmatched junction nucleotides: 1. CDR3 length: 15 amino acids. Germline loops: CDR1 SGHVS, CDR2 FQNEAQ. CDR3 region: CASSLAGQGNSPLHF. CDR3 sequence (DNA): TGTGCCAGCAGCTTAGCCGGACAGGGGAATTCACCCCTCCACTTT.

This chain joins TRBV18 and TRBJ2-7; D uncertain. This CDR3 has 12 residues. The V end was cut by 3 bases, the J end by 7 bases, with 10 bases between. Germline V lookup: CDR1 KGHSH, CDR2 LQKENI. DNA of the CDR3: TGTGCCAGCTCACCCCCCGGAGAGGAGCAGTACTTC. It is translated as CASSPPGEEQYF. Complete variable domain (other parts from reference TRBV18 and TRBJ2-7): NAGVMQNPRHLVRRRGQEARLRCSPMKGHSHVYWYRQLPEEGLKFMVYLQKENIIDESGMPKERFSAEFPKEGPSILRIQQVVRGDSAAYFCASSPPGEEQYFGPGTRLTVT.

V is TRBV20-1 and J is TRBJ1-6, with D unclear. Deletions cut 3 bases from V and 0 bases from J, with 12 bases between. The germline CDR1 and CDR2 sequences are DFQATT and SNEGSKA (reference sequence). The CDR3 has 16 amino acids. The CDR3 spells CSASGSRSSYNSPLHF. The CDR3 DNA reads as TGCAGTGCTAGCGGCAGTAGGAGCTCCTATAATTCACCCCTCCACTTT.

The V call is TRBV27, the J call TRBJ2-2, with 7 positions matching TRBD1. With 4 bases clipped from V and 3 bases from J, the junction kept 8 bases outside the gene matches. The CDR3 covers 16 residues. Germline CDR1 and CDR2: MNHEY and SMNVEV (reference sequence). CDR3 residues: CASSSGDRVDTGELFF. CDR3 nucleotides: TGTGCCAGCAGTTCCGGAGACAGGGTCGACACCGGGGAGCTGTTTTTT.

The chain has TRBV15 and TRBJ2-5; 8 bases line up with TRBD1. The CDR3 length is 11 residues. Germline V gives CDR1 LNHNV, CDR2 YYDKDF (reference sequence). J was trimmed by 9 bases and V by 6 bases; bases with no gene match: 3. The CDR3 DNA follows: TGTGCCACCAGAGGACAGGGCCCCCAGTACTTC. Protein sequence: CATRGQGPQYF.

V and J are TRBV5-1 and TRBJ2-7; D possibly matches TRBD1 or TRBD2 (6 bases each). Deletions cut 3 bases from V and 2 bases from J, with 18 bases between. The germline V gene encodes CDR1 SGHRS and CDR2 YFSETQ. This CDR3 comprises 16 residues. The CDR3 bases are TGCGCCAGCAGCTCCGGCCCGGGGGCCGGGACCTACGAGCAGTACTTC. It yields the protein CASSSGPGAGTYEQYF.

CDR3 region: CSARGQGDPKNIQYF. The CDR3 nucleotides read TGCAGTGCTAGAGGTCAGGGGGATCCCAAAAACATTCAGTACTTC. The J gene is TRBJ2-4, the V gene TRBV20-1; 7 bases match TRBD1. V trimming: 1 base; J trimming: 2 bases; junction bases outside the gene matches: 5. The CDR3 has 15 amino acids. From germline, CDR1 is DFQATT and CDR2 SNEGSKA (reference sequence).

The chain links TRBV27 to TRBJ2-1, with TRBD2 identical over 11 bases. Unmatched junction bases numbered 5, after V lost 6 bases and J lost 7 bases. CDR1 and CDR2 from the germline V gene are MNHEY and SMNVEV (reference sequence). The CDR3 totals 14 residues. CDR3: CASRVAGGPNEQFF. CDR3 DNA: TGTGCCAGCAGGGTAGCGGGGGGGCCGAATGAGCAGTTCTTC.

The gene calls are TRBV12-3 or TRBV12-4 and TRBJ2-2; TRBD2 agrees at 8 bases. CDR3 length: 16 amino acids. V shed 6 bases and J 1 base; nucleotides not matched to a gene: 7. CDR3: CASRDSGGKNTGELFF. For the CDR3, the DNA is TGTGCCAGCAGAGACAGCGGGGGCAAGAACACCGGGGAGCTGTTTTTT.

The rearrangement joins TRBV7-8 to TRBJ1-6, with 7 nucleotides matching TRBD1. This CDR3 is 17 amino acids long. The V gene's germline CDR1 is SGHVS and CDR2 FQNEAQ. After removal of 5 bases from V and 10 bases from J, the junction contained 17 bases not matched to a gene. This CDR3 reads CASSDLNSGTAGSPLHF. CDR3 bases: TGTGCCAGCAGCGACCTAAACTCCGGGACAGCGGGATCACCCCTCCACTTT. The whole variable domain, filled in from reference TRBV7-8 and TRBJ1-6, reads GAGVSQSPRYKVAKRGQDVALRCDPISGHVSLFWYQQALGQGPEFLTYFQNEAQLDKSGLPSDRFFAERPEGSVSTLKIQRTQQEDSAVYLCASSDLNSGTAGSPLHFGNGTRLTVT.

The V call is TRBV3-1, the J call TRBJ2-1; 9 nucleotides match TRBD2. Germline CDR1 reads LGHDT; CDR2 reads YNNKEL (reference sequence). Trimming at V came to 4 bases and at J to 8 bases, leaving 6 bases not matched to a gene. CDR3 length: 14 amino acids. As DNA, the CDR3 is TGTGCCAGCAGCCCGGGACTAGCTAAAGATGAGCAGTTCTTC. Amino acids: CASSPGLAKDEQFF.

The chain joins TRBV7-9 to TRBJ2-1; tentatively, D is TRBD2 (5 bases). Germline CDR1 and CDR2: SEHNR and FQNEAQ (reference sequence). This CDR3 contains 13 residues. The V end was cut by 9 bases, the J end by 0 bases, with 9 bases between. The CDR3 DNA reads TGTGCCAGTGAAAGCGGCTCCTACAATGAGCAGTTCTTC. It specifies CASESGSYNEQFF.

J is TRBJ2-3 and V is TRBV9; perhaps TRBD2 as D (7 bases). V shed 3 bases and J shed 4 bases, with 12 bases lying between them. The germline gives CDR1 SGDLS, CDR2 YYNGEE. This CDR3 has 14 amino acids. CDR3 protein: CASSASGTSDTQYF. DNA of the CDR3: TGTGCCAGCAGCGCCAGCGGGACATCAGATACGCAGTATTTT.

The DNA for the CDR3 is TGTGCCAGCAGTCTCGGACTAGCTCAAGAGACCCAGTACTTC. It specifies CASSLGLAQETQYF. This chain uses TRBV7-2 with TRBJ2-5; the match to TRBD2 covers 8 bases. Trimming removed 6 bases from V and 2 bases from J; junction bases left unmatched: 5. CDR3 length equals 14 residues. CDR1 and CDR2 (germline): SGHTA, FQGNSA.

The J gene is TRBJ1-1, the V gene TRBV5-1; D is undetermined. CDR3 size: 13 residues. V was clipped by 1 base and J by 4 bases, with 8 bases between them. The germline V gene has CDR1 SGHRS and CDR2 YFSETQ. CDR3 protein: CASSLSVGTEAFF. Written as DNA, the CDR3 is TGCGCCAGCAGCTTGTCAGTGGGCACTGAAGCTTTCTTT.

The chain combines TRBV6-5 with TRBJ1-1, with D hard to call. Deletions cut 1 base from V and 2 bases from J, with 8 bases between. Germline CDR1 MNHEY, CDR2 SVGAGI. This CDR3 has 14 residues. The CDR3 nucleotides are TGTGCCAGCAGTTACTACCTCGGAAACACTGAAGCTTTCTTT. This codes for CASSYYLGNTEAFF.

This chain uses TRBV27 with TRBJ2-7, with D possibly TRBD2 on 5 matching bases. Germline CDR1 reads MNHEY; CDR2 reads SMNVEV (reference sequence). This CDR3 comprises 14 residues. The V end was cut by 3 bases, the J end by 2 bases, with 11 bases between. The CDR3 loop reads CASSFGNSAYEQYF. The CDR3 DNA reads TGTGCCAGCAGTTTCGGGAACAGCGCCTACGAGCAGTACTTC.

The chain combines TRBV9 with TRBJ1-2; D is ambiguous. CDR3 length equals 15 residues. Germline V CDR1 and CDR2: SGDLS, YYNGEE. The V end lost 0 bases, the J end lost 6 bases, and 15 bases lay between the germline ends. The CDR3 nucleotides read TGTGCCAGCAGCGTAGGACCAGGCGGTAGCAATGGCTACACCTTC. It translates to CASSVGPGGSNGYTF. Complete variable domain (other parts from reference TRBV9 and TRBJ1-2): DSGVTQTPKHLITATGQRVTLRCSPRSGDLSVYWYQQSLDQGLQFLIQYYNGEERAKGNILERFSAQQFPDLHSELNLSSLELGDSALYFCASSVGPGGSNGYTFGSGTRLTVV.

CDR3 sequence reads: CASSFNINEQFF. CDR3 sequence (DNA): TGTGCCAGCAGCTTTAACATCAATGAGCAGTTCTTC. The chain combines TRBV7-9 with TRBJ2-1; D is unresolved. The V gene lost 3 bases and the J gene lost 6 bases, with 6 bases spanning the gap. CDR3 length: 12 residues. CDR1 and CDR2 (germline): SEHNR, FQNEAQ (reference sequence).

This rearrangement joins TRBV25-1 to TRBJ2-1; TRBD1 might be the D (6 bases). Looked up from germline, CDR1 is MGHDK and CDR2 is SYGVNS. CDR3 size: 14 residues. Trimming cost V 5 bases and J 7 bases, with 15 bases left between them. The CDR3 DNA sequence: TGTGCCAGCAGTAAACAGGGCCCACCGAATGAGCAGTTCTTC. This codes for CASSKQGPPNEQFF.

The CDR3 DNA reads as TGTGCCAGCAGCGTAGGGGGAGGCCCTCCCAATGAGCAGTTCTTC. Translated, it gives CASSVGGGPPNEQFF. The V call is TRBV9, the J call TRBJ2-1, with a weak D call TRBD2 (6 bases). The V gene's germline CDR1 is SGDLS and CDR2 YYNGEE. This CDR3 has 15 residues. The germline V and J ends were trimmed by 0 bases and 6 bases, with 13 bases remaining between them.

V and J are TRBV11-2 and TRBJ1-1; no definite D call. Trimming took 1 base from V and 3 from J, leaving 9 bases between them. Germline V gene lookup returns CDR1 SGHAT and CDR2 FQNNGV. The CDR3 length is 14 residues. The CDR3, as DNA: TGTGCCAGCAGCTTAGTCTTCGGGGACACTGAAGCTTTCTTT. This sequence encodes CASSLVFGDTEAFF.

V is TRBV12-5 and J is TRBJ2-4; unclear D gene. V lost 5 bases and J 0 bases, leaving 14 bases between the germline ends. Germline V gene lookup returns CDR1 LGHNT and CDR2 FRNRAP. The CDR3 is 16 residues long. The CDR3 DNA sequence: TGTGCTAGTGGTGCCCCTTATGAGCTAGCCAAAAACATTCAGTACTTC. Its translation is CASGAPYELAKNIQYF.

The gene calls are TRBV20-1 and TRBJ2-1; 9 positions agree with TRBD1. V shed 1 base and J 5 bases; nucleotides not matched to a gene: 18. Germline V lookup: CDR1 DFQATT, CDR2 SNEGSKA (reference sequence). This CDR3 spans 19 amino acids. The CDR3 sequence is CSARGDRAWLGGVNNEQFF. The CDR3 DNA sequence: TGCAGTGCTAGAGGGGACAGGGCCTGGTTGGGGGGCGTAAACAATGAGCAGTTCTTC.

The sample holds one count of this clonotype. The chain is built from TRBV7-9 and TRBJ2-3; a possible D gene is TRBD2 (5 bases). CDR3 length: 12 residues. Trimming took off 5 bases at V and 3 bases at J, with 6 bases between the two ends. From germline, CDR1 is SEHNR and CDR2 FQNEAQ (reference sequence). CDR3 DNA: TGTGCCAGCAGCGGAGGTACAGATACGCAGTATTTT. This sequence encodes CASSGGTDTQYF.

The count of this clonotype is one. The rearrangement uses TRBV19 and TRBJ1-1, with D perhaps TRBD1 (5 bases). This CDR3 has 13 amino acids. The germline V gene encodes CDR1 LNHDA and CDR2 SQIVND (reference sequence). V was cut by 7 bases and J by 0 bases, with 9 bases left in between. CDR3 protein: CASNRGLNTEAFF. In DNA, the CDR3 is TGTGCCAGTAATCGGGGCTTGAACACTGAAGCTTTCTTT.